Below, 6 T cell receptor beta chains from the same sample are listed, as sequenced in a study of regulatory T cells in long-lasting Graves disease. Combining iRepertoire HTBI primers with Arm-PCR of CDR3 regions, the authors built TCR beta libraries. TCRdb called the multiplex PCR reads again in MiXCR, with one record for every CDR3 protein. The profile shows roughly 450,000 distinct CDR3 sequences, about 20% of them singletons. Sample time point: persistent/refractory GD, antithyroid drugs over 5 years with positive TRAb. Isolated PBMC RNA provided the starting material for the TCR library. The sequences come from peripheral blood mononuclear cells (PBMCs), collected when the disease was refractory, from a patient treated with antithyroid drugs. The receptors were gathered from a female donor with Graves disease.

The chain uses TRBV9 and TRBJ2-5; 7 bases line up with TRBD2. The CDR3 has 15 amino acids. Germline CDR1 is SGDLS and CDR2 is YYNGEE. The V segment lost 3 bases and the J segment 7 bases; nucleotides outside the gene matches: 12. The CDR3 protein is CASSASGAALGTQYF. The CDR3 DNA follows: TGTGCCAGCAGCGCGAGCGGGGCGGCCCTAGGGACCCAGTACTTC.

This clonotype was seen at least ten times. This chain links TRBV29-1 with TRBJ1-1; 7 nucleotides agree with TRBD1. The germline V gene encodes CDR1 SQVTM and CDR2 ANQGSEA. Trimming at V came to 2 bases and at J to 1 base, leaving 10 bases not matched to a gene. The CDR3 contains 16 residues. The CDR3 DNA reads TGCAGCGTTGAAAGAGGTGGGACAGCAACGAACACTGAAGCTTTCTTT. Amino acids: CSVERGGTATNTEAFF.

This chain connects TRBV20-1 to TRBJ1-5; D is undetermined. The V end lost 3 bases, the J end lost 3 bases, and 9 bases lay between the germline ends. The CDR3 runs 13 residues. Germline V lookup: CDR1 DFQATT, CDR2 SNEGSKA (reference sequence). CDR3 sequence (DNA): TGCAGTGCTAGTCGAGGAAACAATCAGCCCCAGCATTTT. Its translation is CSASRGNNQPQHF.

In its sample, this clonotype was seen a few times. The CDR3 DNA reads as TGTGCCAGCAGCGAGGGACAGGACACCGGGGAGCTGTTTTTT. Protein: CASSEGQDTGELFF. This chain uses TRBV7-2 with TRBJ2-2, with 8 bases fitting TRBD1. Per the germline V gene, CDR1 is SGHTA and CDR2 is FQGNSA. After removal of 5 bases from V and 3 bases from J, the junction contained 2 bases not matched to a gene. The CDR3 contains 14 residues. Full variable domain (remainder filled in from reference TRBV7-2 and TRBJ2-2): GAGVSQSPSNKVTEKGKDVELRCDPISGHTALYWYRQSLGQGLEFLIYFQGNSAPDKSGLPSDRFSAERTGGSVSTLTIQRTQQEDSAVYLCASSEGQDTGELFFGEGSRLTVL.

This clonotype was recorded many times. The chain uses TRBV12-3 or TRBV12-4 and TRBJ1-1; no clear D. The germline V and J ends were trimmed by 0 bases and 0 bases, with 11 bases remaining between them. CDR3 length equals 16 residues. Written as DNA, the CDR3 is TGTGCCAGCAGTTTAGCATCCCCGGCTGTGAACACTGAAGCTTTCTTT. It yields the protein CASSLASPAVNTEAFF.

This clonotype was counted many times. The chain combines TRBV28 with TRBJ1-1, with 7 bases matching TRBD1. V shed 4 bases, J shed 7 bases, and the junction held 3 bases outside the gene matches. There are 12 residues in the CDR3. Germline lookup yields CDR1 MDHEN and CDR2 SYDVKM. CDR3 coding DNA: TGTGCCAGCAGTTCCTCAGGGGGTGAAGCTTTCTTT. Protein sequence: CASSSSGGEAFF.